The rows below give T cell receptor beta chains drawn from one sample of a study of blood T cell repertoires in COVID-19. Repertoires were generated with immunoSEQ multiplex PCR, while TCRdb's copy carries only in-frame clones and drops some. The sample contains 15,000 to 16,000 clones, roughly 80% of which appear only once. Source material: peripheral blood. All receptors come from a man in his sixties or seventies with active or convalescent COVID-19. Each CDR3 is given with its conserved first and last residue. The D gene is left open where the match is weak. Clone sizes are given selectively: once, few, many, or a class where the clone is expanded.

size,J,D,V,DNA,CDR3
-,TRBJ1-6,TRBD1,TRBV30,TGTGCCTGGAGTGGGGACAGGGCCTATTCACCCCTCCACTTT,CAWSGDRAYSPLHF
-,TRBJ2-7,TRBD1,TRBV9,TGTGCCAGCAGCGTACGGGACAGTGGAGAGCAGTACTTC,CASSVRDSGEQYF
-,TRBJ2-7,-,TRBV29-1,TGCAGCGTTTTGCAGGGGAAGAACGAGCAGTACTTC,CSVLQGKNEQYF
few,TRBJ1-5,TRBD1,TRBV5-1,TGCGCCAGCAGCTTGGGGACAGGGACCAATCAGCCCCAGCATTTT,CASSLGTGTNQPQHF
once,TRBJ1-1,-,TRBV28,TGTGCCAGCAGTTTATTGTGGGGAGTGAACACTGAAGCTTTCTTT,CASSLLWGVNTEAFF
-,TRBJ1-4,-,TRBV27,TGTGCCAGCCGGGGGAATGAAAAACTGTTTTTT,CASRGNEKLFF
-,TRBJ2-3,-,TRBV12-3/TRBV12-4,TGTGCCAGCAGGACACTCCTCACAGATACGCAGTATTTT,CASRTLLTDTQYF
-,TRBJ2-2,-,TRBV19,TGTGCCAGTTTTTCCCCCCGGGGCACCGGGGAGCTGTTTTTT,CASFSPRGTGELFF
once,TRBJ2-3,TRBD2,TRBV6-6,TGTGCCAGCACAGGGCGGGAGGATCACACAGATACGCAGTATTTT,CASTGREDHTDTQYF
once,TRBJ1-6,-,TRBV19,TGTGCCAGTAGTGACACTCCGTATAATTCACCCCTCCACTTT,CASSDTPYNSPLHF
-,TRBJ2-1,TRBD2,TRBV5-1,TGCGCCAGCAGCCATGGACTAGACCACAATGAGCAGTTCTTC,CASSHGLDHNEQFF
-,TRBJ2-7,-,TRBV11-2,TGTGCCAGCAGCTTAGATCCTGGCCCCTACGAGCAGTACTTC,CASSLDPGPYEQYF
-,TRBJ2-2,-,TRBV7-7,TGTGCTAGCAGCTCGACAGGGAACACCGGGGAGCTGTTTTTT,CASSSTGNTGELFF
hyperexpanded,TRBJ1-1,-,TRBV30,TGTGCCTGGACCGCAGACAGGAGGACTGAAGCTTTCTTT,CAWTADRRTEAFF
-,TRBJ2-6,-,TRBV3-1/TRBV3-2,TGTGCCAGCAGCCAAGTGGGGGGGCGCATGGCTGGGGCCAACGTCCTGACTTTC,CASSQVGGRMAGANVLTF
-,TRBJ1-4,-,TRBV4-1,TGCGCCAGCAACCAGGAGGTGGCTAATGAAAAACTGTTTTTT,CASNQEVANEKLFF
-,TRBJ1-2,TRBD1,TRBV4-1,TGCGCCAGCAGCCAAACTAGGACAGGGGGGGCCTATGGCTACACCTTC,CASSQTRTGGAYGYTF
-,TRBJ2-1,-,TRBV6-5,TGTGCCAGCAGCCCACTCGGACTAAATATCGATGAGCAGTTCTTC,CASSPLGLNIDEQFF
-,TRBJ2-3,-,TRBV5-1,TGCGCCAGCAGCTTGGTCGCGGGGGCGGATACGCAGTATTTT,CASSLVAGADTQYF
-,TRBJ2-7,TRBD2,TRBV27,TGTGCCAGCAGTTTATGGGCTAGCGGGGACTCCTACGAGCAGTACTTC,CASSLWASGDSYEQYF
-,TRBJ2-4,TRBD1,TRBV29-1,TGCAGCGTCTGGACAGGGACCAAAAACATTCAGTACTTC,CSVWTGTKNIQYF
-,TRBJ2-4,TRBD2,TRBV9,TGTGCCAGCAGCGTAGGAGGGCTAGCGGGGGCGGGGAACATTCAGTACTTC,CASSVGGLAGAGNIQYF
-,TRBJ2-1,TRBD1,TRBV11-3,TGTGCCAGCAGCTCGGACAGGGCGGCGACAAGTGAGCAGTTCTTC,CASSSDRAATSEQFF
-,TRBJ1-5,TRBD1,TRBV7-2,TGTGCCAGCAGCCAAAGGGGGCTCGGTAGCAATCAGCCCCAGCATTTT,CASSQRGLGSNQPQHF
-,TRBJ2-2,TRBD1,TRBV6-6,TGTGCCAGCAGTCCCCGTCCGGGACAGGGGGCTATAAGCACCGGGGAGCTGTTTTTT,CASSPRPGQGAISTGELFF
-,TRBJ2-7,-,TRBV23-1,TGCGCCACCCAAGATGGACACCCCTACGAGCAGTACTTC,CATQDGHPYEQYF
-,TRBJ2-6,-,TRBV11-2,TGTGCCAGCAGCTTAAACGGGGTCCGGGGTACTGTGGTGTCTTTC,CASSLNGVRGTVVSF
-,TRBJ1-2,-,TRBV30,TGTGCCTGGAGTGTACCCGGGGGTGGCTACACCTTC,CAWSVPGGGYTF
-,TRBJ1-5,TRBD1,TRBV2,TGTGCCAGCCGACAGGGCAGGGATCAGCCCCAGCATTTT,CASRQGRDQPQHF
-,TRBJ1-2,TRBD1,TRBV11-2,TGTGCCAGCAGCAAGACAGGGAGGAACGATGGCTACACCTTC,CASSKTGRNDGYTF
-,TRBJ2-7,TRBD1,TRBV4-2,TGTGCCAGCAGCCAAGATCAGCAGGGGGCGGGTTACGAGCAGTACTTC,CASSQDQQGAGYEQYF
-,TRBJ2-5,TRBD2,TRBV20-1,TGCAGTGCTAGTAACCCTAGCGGGGGGGCTAAGGGCCAGTACTTC,CSASNPSGGAKGQYF
once,TRBJ2-3,TRBD2,TRBV3-1/TRBV3-2,TGTGCCAGCAGCCAAGGGCTAGCGGGAGACGCAGATACGCAGTATTTT,CASSQGLAGDADTQYF
-,TRBJ2-7,TRBD2,TRBV6-2/TRBV6-3,TGTGCCAGCAGTTACAAGCGGGAGACGGGCTACGAGCAGTACTTC,CASSYKRETGYEQYF
-,TRBJ2-3,-,TRBV4-2,TGTGCCAGCAGCCAAGGAGAGAGCACAGATACGCAGTATTTT,CASSQGESTDTQYF
-,TRBJ1-2,TRBD1,TRBV29-1,TGCAGCGTAGACCTGCAGGGGGAGGAAGGCTACACCTTC,CSVDLQGEEGYTF
-,TRBJ2-6,TRBD1,TRBV5-1,TGCGCCAGCAGCGCTCCGGGACAGGTGACCTCTGGGGCCAACGTCCTGACTTTC,CASSAPGQVTSGANVLTF
-,TRBJ1-2,-,TRBV3-1/TRBV3-2,TGTGCCAGCAGCCAATACCGGCAGGGAAACTATGGCTACACCTTC,CASSQYRQGNYGYTF
-,TRBJ2-6,TRBD1,TRBV19,TGTGCCAGTAGTATAGCAGGGGGCTCGGCTGGGGCCAACGTCCTGACTTTC,CASSIAGGSAGANVLTF
-,TRBJ2-1,TRBD1,TRBV6-6,TGTGCCAGCAGCCGACAGGGTCGTTCCTACAATGAGCAGTTCTTC,CASSRQGRSYNEQFF
few,TRBJ2-7,TRBD1,TRBV2,TGTGCCAGCAGTACAGGGGAATCTTCCTACGAGCAGTACTTC,CASSTGESSYEQYF
-,TRBJ1-4,TRBD1,TRBV5-6,TGTGCCAGCAGCGCCGGGACAGTGGGAGAAAAACTGTTTTTT,CASSAGTVGEKLFF
few,TRBJ1-1,-,TRBV2,TGTGCCAGCAGTCTAGGACAGATGAACACTGAAGCTTTCTTT,CASSLGQMNTEAFF
-,TRBJ2-7,-,TRBV5-5,TGTGCCAGCAGCTTGGGGGGCTTATCCTCCTACGAGCAGTACTTC,CASSLGGLSSYEQYF
-,TRBJ2-1,TRBD2,TRBV5-4,TGTGCCAGCAGCCCGGGACTAGCGGGAGGCCTCTCCTACAATGAGCAGTTCTTC,CASSPGLAGGLSYNEQFF
-,TRBJ1-2,-,TRBV2,TGTGCCAGCAGGCGGGATGAAAACTATGGCTACACCTTC,CASRRDENYGYTF
-,TRBJ2-1,-,TRBV19,TGTGCCAGTAGTGTTACTCGAACAGGGGAGCAGTTCTTC,CASSVTRTGEQFF
-,TRBJ1-2,-,TRBV7-8,TGTGCCAGCAGCCCGAAGCTTTATGGCTACACCTTC,CASSPKLYGYTF
-,TRBJ2-5,-,TRBV24-1,TGTGCCACCAGTGATCCAGGGATTAACGGGGGAGAGACCCAGTACTTC,CATSDPGINGGETQYF
-,TRBJ1-1,TRBD1,TRBV5-6,TGTGCCAGCAGCTTGGGAGGGGGCCGTAGGACTGAAGCTTTCTTT,CASSLGGGRRTEAFF
-,TRBJ1-1,TRBD1,TRBV5-1,TGCGCCAGCAGCCAAAGACAGGGCGTTGAAGCTTTCTTT,CASSQRQGVEAFF
-,TRBJ2-1,TRBD2,TRBV13,TGTGCCAGCAGCACCCGGCGAGCGGGGCTCAATGAGCAGTTCTTC,CASSTRRAGLNEQFF